This TCR beta chain was sequenced during a study of shared clonotypes between healthy human individuals. Produced via immunoSEQ multiplex PCR; TCRdb's table is partial and in-frame only. The profile shows about 2.3 million clones, approximately 90% of them singletons. Negatively enriched CD4+ T cells were divided by CD45RA into naive and memory. The CDR3 extends over 14 amino acids. V was clipped by 1 base and J by 5 bases, with 12 bases between them. The germline V gene encodes CDR1 SGHRS and CDR2 YFSETQ. The sequencing sample was made of naive CD4+ T cells from PBMCs. The subset: CD45RA+ positively selected. This receptor was identified in a man between 18 and 35 years old in good health. Some clones in this sample may be carry-over from other donors' samples. The gene calls are TRBV5-1 and TRBJ2-5; D is uncertain. This CDR3 reads CASSLIVGSETQYF. Written as DNA, the CDR3 is TGCGCCAGCAGCTTGATCGTCGGTAGCGAGACCCAGTACTTC.